The 12 T cell receptor beta chains below all came from one sample that was sequenced in a study of cytomegalovirus exposure and HLA in healthy donors. PCR used 60 Vbeta primers and 13 Jbeta primers. The data were produced by immunoSEQ multiplex PCR, yet TCRdb's version contains in-frame clones alone and is incomplete. Here the sample spans around 200,000 clones, 70% to 85% being singletons. The sequencing input was PBMCs. These receptors all come from a woman aged 40-49 years in good health and CMV-seronegative.

The chain couples TRBV28 to TRBJ1-2; the D gene is possibly TRBD1 (5 bases). The CDR3 is 13 amino acids. CDR1 and CDR2 (germline): MDHEN, SYDVKM. The germline V and J ends were trimmed by 3 bases and 4 bases, with 9 bases remaining between them. The CDR3 loop reads CASSFLGGYGYTF. DNA for the CDR3: TGTGCCAGCAGTTTTTTGGGGGGCTATGGCTACACCTTC.

The rearrangement joins TRBV5-4 to TRBJ2-1; tentative D call: TRBD1 (6 bases). The V and J ends lost 0 bases and 6 bases respectively, with 13 bases between them. Germline values: CDR1 SGHNT, CDR2 YYREEE (reference sequence). CDR3 length: 15 residues. The CDR3 spells CASSLVDRLGNEQFF. In DNA form, the CDR3 reads TGTGCCAGCAGCTTGGTTGACAGGTTGGGCAATGAGCAGTTCTTC.

V gene TRBV5-4 combines with J gene TRBJ2-5; TRBD2 matches 9 bases. CDR3 length: 15 residues. The germline gives CDR1 SGHNT, CDR2 YYREEE (reference sequence). Trimming at V came to 0 bases and at J to 4 bases, leaving 4 bases not matched to a gene. This chain's CDR3 is CASSLGGGASETQYF. The CDR3 DNA is TGTGCCAGCAGCTTGGGCGGGGGGGCCTCAGAGACCCAGTACTTC.

The V gene is TRBV18, the J gene TRBJ1-2, with D possibly matching TRBD1 (6 bases). Trimming removed 4 bases at V and 4 bases at J, with 13 bases between. The CDR3 is 14 residues long. Germline CDR1 and CDR2: KGHSH and LQKENI. The DNA of the CDR3 is TGTGCCAGCTCACTTAAGGCAGGGGTCTATGGCTACACCTTC. Its protein product is CASSLKAGVYGYTF.

The V and J genes are TRBV19 and TRBJ1-2; D might be TRBD1 (6 bases). Germline V gene sequence: CDR1 LNHDA, CDR2 SQIVND (reference sequence). With 3 bases removed from V and 2 bases from J, the gap between germline ends came to 16 bases. The CDR3 contains 16 residues. CDR3 sequence: CASSITAGAMNYGYTF. As DNA, the CDR3 is TGTGCCAGTAGTATCACCGCAGGGGCGATGAACTATGGCTACACCTTC.

The chain is built from TRBV29-1 and TRBJ1-2; no firm D call. The CDR3 runs 13 residues. CDR1 SQVTM and CDR2 ANQGSEA come from the germline V gene. Trimming stripped 0 bases from V and 5 bases from J, with 10 bases between. CDR3 sequence (DNA): TGCAGCGTTGAAGATCCCGCGGCATATGGCTACACCTTC. Translated, it gives CSVEDPAAYGYTF.

The chain employs TRBV19 and TRBJ2-5; 15 positions agree with TRBD2. V shed 7 bases, J shed 4 bases, and the junction held 4 bases outside the gene matches. The CDR3 spans 15 residues. Germline CDR1 and CDR2: LNHDA and SQIVND (reference sequence). In DNA, the CDR3 is TGTGCCAGTACCCCGGGACTAGCGGGGGGAGAGACCCAGTACTTC. Translated: CASTPGLAGGETQYF.

This chain connects TRBV7-9 to TRBJ2-5, with TRBD1 matching over 10 bases. The CDR3 totals 15 residues. CDR1 is SEHNR, CDR2 FQNEAQ, per germline (reference sequence). The V and J ends lost 5 bases and 4 bases, in that order; junction bases with no gene match: 7. The CDR3 bases are TGTGCCAGCAGCCCAGGACAGGGGGGGAGAGAGACCCAGTACTTC. Translating gives CASSPGQGGRETQYF.

The genes are TRBV11-2 and TRBJ2-3; D call uncertain. The CDR3 is 12 residues long. The V gene lost 5 bases and the J gene lost 6 bases, with 9 bases spanning the gap. Germline V gene data show CDR1 as SGHAT and CDR2 as FQNNGV. The chain's CDR3 is CASSRWSDTQYF. Here the CDR3 DNA reads TGTGCCAGCAGCCGCTGGAGTGATACGCAGTATTTT.

The chain is built from TRBV15 and TRBJ1-1; the match to TRBD1 covers 7 bases. The CDR3 spans 14 residues. After removal of 3 bases from V and 4 bases from J, the junction contained 5 bases not matched to a gene. Germline values: CDR1 LNHNV, CDR2 YYDKDF (reference sequence). CDR3 in amino acids: CATSRRTGATEAFF. The CDR3 bases are TGTGCCACCAGCAGGCGTACAGGGGCCACTGAAGCTTTCTTT. Based on the CDR3 plus reference TRBV15 and TRBJ1-1, the full variable domain is DAMVIQNPRYQVTQFGKPVTLSCSQTLNHNVMYWYQQKSSQAPKLLFHYYDKDFNNEADTPDNFQSRRPNTSFCFLDIRSPGLGDTAMYLCATSRRTGATEAFFGQGTRLTVV.

The chain carries TRBV7-8 and TRBJ1-2; no firm D call. The CDR3 extends over 15 amino acids. CDR1 is SGHVS, CDR2 FQNEAQ, per germline. Trimming took off 0 bases at V and 4 bases at J, with 12 bases between the two ends. DNA for the CDR3: TGTGCCAGCAGCTTAGCAGCGTCCTCATCCTATGGCTACACCTTC. This codes for CASSLAASSSYGYTF.

V is TRBV19 and J is TRBJ1-2; 11 positions agree with TRBD1. The trim removed 6 bases at V and 5 bases at J, leaving 11 bases unmatched. Germline CDR1 reads LNHDA; CDR2 reads SQIVND (reference sequence). The CDR3 consists of 16 residues. CDR3 amino acids: CASSPTDRGREYGYTF. In nucleotides, the CDR3 is TGTGCCAGTAGCCCAACGGACAGGGGGCGTGAATATGGCTACACCTTC.